These 14 T cell receptor beta chains were all obtained from the same sample, sequenced in a study of T cells in Graves' hyperthyroidism and ophthalmopathy. Using RNA transcripts as the source, TCR beta CDR3 regions were amplified. HTBI primers drove first-round RT-PCR of the TCR CDR3. TCRdb used MiXCR to reprocess the multiplex PCR reads, holding one entry per CDR3 protein. The repertoire holds a few hundred thousand distinct CDR3 sequences, with about 13% as singletons. The sequenced sample consisted of blood. These TCRs come from a woman younger than 30 with Graves' hyperthyroidism.

This clonotype was seen at least ten times. This rearrangement joins TRBV6-1 to TRBJ1-1; D might be TRBD1 (5 bases). Germline V gene sequence: CDR1 MNHNS, CDR2 SASEGT. V shed 10 bases and J shed 0 bases, with 15 bases lying between them. This CDR3 is 14 amino acids long. CDR3 in amino acids: CATLFRQLNTEAFF. The CDR3 coding sequence is TGTGCCACCCTATTCAGACAGCTGAACACTGAAGCTTTCTTT.

This clonotype was recorded a few times. This chain uses TRBV5-1 with TRBJ2-7; D tentatively reads TRBD1 or TRBD2 (5 bases each). The CDR3 spans 15 residues. The germline V gene has CDR1 SGHRS and CDR2 YFSETQ. V lost 7 bases and J 3 bases, leaving 20 bases between the germline ends. The CDR3 sequence is CASGALGGGDYEQYF. The DNA of the CDR3 is TGCGCCAGCGGGGCTTTAGGTGGGGGAGACTACGAGCAGTACTTC.

This clonotype was recorded many times. This chain connects TRBV6-1 to TRBJ1-5; weak D call: TRBD1 (6 bases). The ends were cut back, 6 bases at V and 5 bases at J, with 17 bases in the middle. Per the germline V gene, CDR1 is MNHNS and CDR2 is SASEGT. The CDR3 consists of 15 residues. As DNA, the CDR3 is TGTGCCAGCAGCCCACGGGGGGCGGGTGATCAGCCCCAGCATTTT. It is translated as CASSPRGAGDQPQHF.

There are many counts of this clonotype. The chain has TRBV18 and TRBJ1-3; TRBD1 might be the D (5 bases). This CDR3 comprises 17 residues. The V and J ends lost 3 bases and 0 bases respectively, with 15 bases between them. Germline CDR1 and CDR2: KGHSH and LQKENI. The CDR3 sequence is CASSPRQLPYSGNTIYF. CDR3 in DNA: TGTGCCAGCTCACCTAGACAGCTACCCTACTCTGGAAACACCATATATTTT. The full variable domain, completed using reference TRBV18 and TRBJ1-3, is NAGVMQNPRHLVRRRGQEARLRCSPMKGHSHVYWYRQLPEEGLKFMVYLQKENIIDESGMPKERFSAEFPKEGPSILRIQQVVRGDSAAYFCASSPRQLPYSGNTIYFGEGSWLTVV.

This clonotype was seen at least ten times. J is TRBJ2-7 and V is TRBV19; TRBD1 is a possible D gene (6 bases). This CDR3 contains 12 residues. V lost 3 bases to trimming and J lost 6 bases, with 9 bases between them. Germline values: CDR1 LNHDA, CDR2 SQIVND (reference sequence). CDR3 DNA: TGTGCCAGTAGTATTGAAGGGGGCGAGCAGTACTTC. Translation: CASSIEGGEQYF.

This clonotype was observed at least ten times. The gene calls are TRBV6-1 and TRBJ1-6; perhaps TRBD1 as D (6 bases). Germline lookup yields CDR1 MNHNS and CDR2 SASEGT. Trimming cost V 1 base and J 10 bases, with 11 bases left between them. The CDR3 is 14 amino acids. The CDR3 region is CASSEEGGRSPLHF. In DNA, the CDR3 is TGTGCCAGCAGTGAAGAGGGGGGGCGCTCACCCCTCCACTTT.

A few counts support this clonotype. The chain joins TRBV25-1 to TRBJ2-5, with 11 bases identical to TRBD1. Germline CDR1 MGHDK, CDR2 SYGVNS. V dropped 6 bases and J dropped 2; count of bases not matched to a gene: 5. The CDR3 runs to 15 residues. The CDR3 loop reads CASRGDRGGQETQYF. CDR3 in DNA: TGTGCCAGCAGGGGGGACAGGGGGGGACAAGAGACCCAGTACTTC.

This clonotype was seen at least ten times. This chain connects TRBV28 to TRBJ2-1, with 7 bases matching TRBD2. The CDR3 loop spans 12 amino acids. The junction had 1 base not matched to a gene; V was cut back by 3 bases and J by 8 bases. Per the germline V gene, CDR1 is MDHEN and CDR2 is SYDVKM. In DNA form, the CDR3 reads TGTGCCAGCAGTTTGGGGGGGTATGAGCAGTTCTTC. As protein: CASSLGGYEQFF.

This clonotype has ten or more counts. The rearrangement links TRBV28 to TRBJ1-6; D gene unclear. The germline V gene has CDR1 MDHEN and CDR2 SYDVKM. This CDR3 has 13 residues. V was cut by 8 bases and J by 9 bases, with 14 bases left in between. Here the CDR3 reads CASVTRTASPLHF. In nucleotides, the CDR3 is TGTGCCAGCGTTACGCGGACGGCTTCACCCCTCCACTTT.

The sample holds many counts of this clonotype. The chain employs TRBV5-1 and TRBJ1-1, with 9 positions matching TRBD1. V gave up 2 bases and J gave up 7 bases; unmatched junction bases: 6. This CDR3 is 14 amino acids long. Germline V lookup: CDR1 SGHRS, CDR2 YFSETQ. The CDR3 loop reads CASSFYRGRIEAFF. CDR3 coding DNA: TGCGCCAGCAGCTTTTACAGGGGGCGGATTGAAGCTTTCTTT.

This clonotype was recorded at least ten times. The chain combines TRBV7-8 with TRBJ2-1, with 7 bases matching TRBD1. The CDR3 is made up of 14 amino acids. Trimming at V came to 3 bases and at J to 3 bases, leaving 2 bases not matched to a gene. Germline assignment: CDR1 SGHVS and CDR2 FQNEAQ. In DNA form, the CDR3 reads TGTGCCAGCAGCTTCCGGGACAGCTACAATGAGCAGTTCTTC. Amino acid sequence: CASSFRDSYNEQFF.

This clonotype was observed at least ten times. The V gene is TRBV6-1, the J gene TRBJ2-3, with 7 positions matching TRBD2. CDR1 and CDR2 from the germline V gene are MNHNS and SASEGT. The CDR3 is 15 amino acids. V dropped 4 bases and J dropped 0; count of bases not matched to a gene: 4. CDR3 loop: CASSVGLLSTDTQYF. Here the CDR3 DNA reads TGTGCCAGCAGTGTGGGACTACTTAGCACAGATACGCAGTATTTT.

This clonotype came up many times. The gene calls are TRBV7-9 and TRBJ1-2; 7 bases agree with TRBD1. Germline V gene lookup returns CDR1 SEHNR and CDR2 FQNEAQ (reference sequence). CDR3 length equals 13 residues. Unmatched junction bases numbered 5, after V lost 4 bases and J lost 6 bases. The CDR3 spells CASSSDRSNGYTF. In DNA, the CDR3 is TGTGCCAGCAGCTCGGACAGGTCTAATGGCTACACCTTC. The variable domain in full, completed from reference TRBV7-9 and TRBJ1-2, reads DTGVSQNPRHKITKRGQNVTFRCDPISEHNRLYWYRQTLGQGPEFLTYFQNEAQLEKSRLLSDRFSAERPKGSFSTLEIQRTEQGDSAMYLCASSSDRSNGYTFGSGTRLTVV.

In this sample, this clonotype turned up a few times. The rearrangement links TRBV3-1 to TRBJ2-1; D remains unclear. The germline V gene encodes CDR1 LGHDT and CDR2 YNNKEL (reference sequence). CDR3 length: 14 residues. Trimming removed 1 base from V and 4 bases from J, with 8 bases in between. CDR3 bases: TGTGCCAGCAGCCAAGGACACCTATACAATGAGCAGTTCTTC. Translation: CASSQGHLYNEQFF.